Sequencing of this T cell receptor (beta chain) was carried out in a study of T-cell reconstitution after alpha-beta-depleted transplantation in children. Study results and caveats: Surviving recipient T cells and thymic progenitors underlay high day-60 TCRbeta diversity in some patients. Expanded clones from the graft, numbering several hundred, reportedly supplied alpha-beta T cells about two months after transplant. At the one-year point after transplant, T-cell counts and TCRbeta diversity were found to come mostly from T cells that had been newly produced.

In its sample, this clonotype was seen many times. Its antigen is unknown. The TCRbeta library incorporated unique molecular identifiers. TCRdb recomputed calls from the PCR reads with MiXCR, one row per CDR3 protein. The repertoire holds some 300,000 distinct CDR3 sequences, with roughly 9.1% as singletons. CDR1 is SGHNT and CDR2 is YENEEA in the germline V gene. The CDR3 totals 18 residues. Trimming removed 3 bases from V and 5 bases from J, with 22 bases in between. The sequencing here drew on PBMCs, taken before TCRalphabeta/CD19-depleted stem cell transplant. This rearrangement joins TRBV11-3 to TRBJ2-2, with D perhaps being TRBD1 or TRBD2 (5 bases each). This TCR derives from a boy in the first two years of life with acute myeloid leukemia, due to receive a stem cell transplant. The chain's CDR3 is CASSFSTPGLSQTGELFF. The CDR3, as DNA: TGTGCCAGCAGCTTTTCCACCCCGGGGCTATCACAGACCGGGGAGCTGTTTTTT.